Presented here are 21 T cell receptor beta chains from one specimen sequenced in a study of early T cells in non-severe SARS-CoV-2 infection. Via MiXCR, TCRdb re-called the 5' RACE reads, giving one row per CDR3 protein. The table shows 80,000 to 100,000 distinct CDR3 sequences, with approximately 13% occurring only once. The source material was whole blood. The receptors were gathered from an adult who was a healthcare worker with PCR-confirmed SARS-CoV-2 infection or an uninfected control (not recorded which).

This clonotype was detected a few times. This rearrangement joins TRBV11-2 to TRBJ2-7; D ambiguous. V shed 6 bases and J shed 0 bases, with 18 bases lying between them. CDR1 is SGHAT, CDR2 FQNNGV, per germline. CDR3 size: 16 residues. The CDR3 DNA follows: TGTGCCAGCAGTCGTCCGGTGAGCCTGAGCTCCTACGAGCAGTACTTC. This encodes CASSRPVSLSSYEQYF.

This clonotype is labeled as medium-sized (0.01 to 0.1%). The V gene is TRBV29-1, the J gene TRBJ1-5, with D perhaps TRBD1 (5 bases). V was pared by 7 bases and J by 7 bases, with 17 bases between. Looked up from germline, CDR1 is SQVTM and CDR2 is ANQGSEA. The length of the CDR3 is 13 residues. CDR3: CSAGTASGQPQHF. The CDR3 bases are TGCAGCGCCGGGACGGCCTCGGGGCAGCCCCAGCATTTT.

The genes are TRBV30 and TRBJ1-1; D unclear. V was shortened by 0 bases and J by 8 bases, with 16 bases between the two germline ends. The germline CDR1 and CDR2 sequences are GTSNPN and SVGIG (reference sequence). This CDR3 comprises 14 residues. CDR3 residues: CAWSVLAQPREAFF. The CDR3 bases are TGTGCCTGGAGTGTACTCGCCCAACCCCGAGAAGCTTTCTTT.

A few counts support this clonotype. The chain couples TRBV5-5 to TRBJ2-1; TRBD1 matches 7 bases. The CDR3 extends over 16 amino acids. Germline V gene lookup returns CDR1 SGHKS and CDR2 YYEKEE (reference sequence). V gave up 2 bases and J gave up 5 bases; unmatched junction bases: 10. The CDR3 spells CASSLIGDRDNNEQFF. The CDR3 DNA is TGTGCCAGCAGCTTAATTGGGGACAGAGATAACAATGAGCAGTTCTTC.

This clonotype showed up many times. The V gene is TRBV7-3, the J gene TRBJ2-1, with D perhaps matching TRBD2 (5 bases). CDR1 is SGHTA and CDR2 is FQGTGA in the germline V gene. The CDR3 covers 13 residues. V was shortened by 5 bases and J by 7 bases, with 12 bases between the two germline ends. The DNA for the CDR3 is TGTGCCAGCAGCCAAACGGGAAGTAATGAGCAGTTCTTC. Translating it yields CASSQTGSNEQFF.

This clonotype was detected many times. The chain's CDR3 is CASSVGTDTGELFF. CDR3 sequence (DNA): TGTGCCAGCAGCGTAGGAACGGACACCGGGGAGCTGTTTTTT. This chain joins TRBV9 and TRBJ2-2; D is undetermined. This CDR3 contains 14 residues. Looked up from germline, CDR1 is SGDLS and CDR2 is YYNGEE. V was cut by 0 bases and J by 3 bases, with 6 bases left in between.

The genes are TRBV20-1 and TRBJ1-2; 7 bases agree with TRBD1. Trimming took 6 bases from V and 6 from J; bases not matched to a gene: 7. CDR1 is DFQATT and CDR2 is SNEGSKA in the germline V gene (reference sequence). This CDR3 contains 12 residues. CDR3 residues: CSAPGGGNGYTF. The DNA of the CDR3 is TGCAGTGCCCCGGGAGGGGGCAATGGCTACACCTTC.

This clonotype has a handful of counts. The chain carries TRBV7-9 and TRBJ2-2; 7 bases are shared with TRBD1. Unmatched junction bases numbered 9, after V lost 5 bases and J lost 6 bases. This CDR3 has 15 amino acids. Germline assignment: CDR1 SEHNR and CDR2 FQNEAQ (reference sequence). CDR3 sequence: CASSIFEGAAGELFF. Here the CDR3 DNA reads TGTGCCAGCAGCATATTCGAGGGGGCCGCCGGGGAGCTGTTTTTT.

In its sample, this clonotype was seen a few times. Here the CDR3 DNA reads TGTGCCTGGAGTGTAAACCTGAAAGAGACCCAGTACTTC. Translated: CAWSVNLKETQYF. This rearrangement joins TRBV30 to TRBJ2-5; D uncertain. CDR1 and CDR2 from the germline V gene are GTSNPN and SVGIG (reference sequence). This CDR3 spans 13 amino acids. Trimming cost V 0 bases and J 3 bases, with 8 bases left between them. Based on the CDR3 plus reference TRBV30 and TRBJ2-5, the full variable domain is SQTIHQWPATLVQPVGSPLSLECTVEGTSNPNLYWYRQAAGRGLQLLFYSVGIGQISSEVPQNLSASRPQDRQFILSSKKLLLSDSGFYLCAWSVNLKETQYFGPGTRLLVL.

This clonotype was counted many times. The chain combines TRBV4-3 with TRBJ2-1; D unresolved. The V end was cut by 4 bases, the J end by 1 base, with 5 bases between. This CDR3 has 13 amino acids. Germline V gene data show CDR1 as LGHNA and CDR2 as YSLEER. The CDR3: CASSPQSYNEQFF. The DNA of the CDR3 is TGCGCCAGCAGCCCGCAATCCTACAATGAGCAGTTCTTC.

A few counts support this clonotype. The chain uses TRBV9 and TRBJ2-5; D might be TRBD2 (5 bases). The CDR3 has 12 amino acids. V shed 5 bases and J shed 5 bases, with 10 bases lying between them. Per germline, CDR1 SGDLS and CDR2 YYNGEE. The DNA of the CDR3 is TGTGCCAGCAGTAGCGATTCGGAGACCCAGTACTTC. It translates to CASSSDSETQYF.

This sequence joins TRBV7-9 and TRBJ1-6; D is possibly TRBD1 (5 bases). This CDR3 contains 19 residues. The germline V and J ends were trimmed by 2 bases and 0 bases, with 17 bases remaining between them. Germline assignment: CDR1 SEHNR and CDR2 FQNEAQ (reference sequence). The chain's CDR3 is CASSLKQSGWSSYNSPLHF. The CDR3 DNA follows: TGTGCCAGCAGCTTAAAGCAGTCAGGGTGGAGCTCCTATAATTCACCCCTCCACTTT.

This clonotype has a count of ten or more. The gene calls are TRBV15 and TRBJ2-1; 10 bases match TRBD2. The CDR3 is made up of 18 amino acids. V was pared by 0 bases and J by 7 bases, with 12 bases of the junction left unmatched. Germline CDR1 LNHNV, CDR2 YYDKDF (reference sequence). CDR3 loop: CATSREVVSGRAWNEQFF. For the CDR3, the DNA is TGTGCCACCAGCAGAGAAGTAGTAAGCGGGAGGGCCTGGAATGAGCAGTTCTTC.

This clonotype showed up many times. The chain couples TRBV11-1 to TRBJ1-1; D not resolved. Trimming took 3 bases from V and 10 from J, leaving 18 bases between them. CDR1 SGHAT and CDR2 FQDESV come from the germline V gene (reference sequence). The CDR3 length is 14 residues. Here the CDR3 DNA reads TGTGCCAGCAGCTTTGGACTGCCCCGAGATGGAGCTTTCTTT. The encoded protein is CASSFGLPRDGAFF.

The chain is built from TRBV5-6 and TRBJ2-3, with D maybe TRBD1 (5 bases). Germline-derived CDR1 and CDR2 are SGHDT and YYEEEE. The CDR3 consists of 16 residues. Trimming cost V 4 bases and J 0 bases, with 15 bases left between them. The CDR3 spells CASSLKGKGSTDTQYF. The CDR3 DNA follows: TGTGCCAGCAGCCTGAAGGGGAAGGGGAGCACAGATACGCAGTATTTT.

This clonotype appeared many times. This sequence joins TRBV29-1 and TRBJ2-1, with TRBD1 matching over 9 bases. The J segment lost 7 bases and the V segment lost 7 bases, leaving 2 bases of the junction unmatched. Germline V lookup: CDR1 SQVTM, CDR2 ANQGSEA. The CDR3 extends over 11 amino acids. The CDR3 nucleotides read TGCAGCGGTGACAGGGGGAATGAGCAGTTCTTC. Translation: CSGDRGNEQFF.

This clonotype was seen ten or more times. The rearrangement uses TRBV13 and TRBJ1-1; D unclear. Per the germline V gene, CDR1 is PRHDT and CDR2 is FYEKMQ (reference sequence). The CDR3 is 14 residues long. V was trimmed by 2 bases and J by 0 bases, leaving 7 bases between them. In DNA form, the CDR3 reads TGTGCCAGCAGCTTATTTCAGGTGAACACTGAAGCTTTCTTT. It is translated as CASSLFQVNTEAFF.

In regard to this clonotype: A single base separates this from a much larger clone, so it may be a read error. This chain connects TRBV5-5 to TRBJ1-1; D unresolved. The V gene's germline CDR1 is SGHKS and CDR2 YYEKEE (reference sequence). The CDR3 is 15 residues long. The CDR3 DNA sequence: TGTACCAGCAGCTGGCTAGTGCCCCCTAACACTGAAGCTTTCTTT. Amino acid sequence: CTSSWLVPPNTEAFF.

This clonotype was seen only a few times. The genes are TRBV11-2 and TRBJ2-1; TRBD2 matches 9 bases. V shed 2 bases, J shed 7 bases, and the junction held 18 bases outside the gene matches. This CDR3 has 19 residues. Germline CDR1 is SGHAT and CDR2 is FQNNGV. CDR3 nucleotide sequence: TGTGCCAGCAGCTTAAAGCGCGCTAGCGGGAACGGTGTCACTAATGAGCAGTTCTTC. Its translation: CASSLKRASGNGVTNEQFF.

This clonotype was found a few times. An end of the junction does not agree with germline; a read error may underlie this. The chain joins TRBV24-1 to TRBJ2-7; weak D call: TRBD2 (6 bases). The V gene's germline CDR1 is KGHDR and CDR2 SFDVKD. CDR3 length: 10 residues. The CDR3 DNA reads as TGCGCGGACGGGGGCTACGAGCAGTACTTC. Translation gives CADGGYEQYF.

This clonotype appeared a few times. The gene calls are TRBV12-3 or TRBV12-4 and TRBJ1-1; D unresolved. V was trimmed by 1 base and J by 5 bases, leaving 8 bases between them. This CDR3 has 13 residues. CDR3 loop: CASSLGEGTEAFF. The CDR3 nucleotides are TGTGCCAGCAGTTTAGGGGAGGGAACTGAAGCTTTCTTT.